The clone carrying this T cell receptor (beta chain) occurred many times. The antigen is undetermined. These data belong to a study of T cells after yellow fever vaccination. Findings and caveats of the study: Researchers cautioned that FACS-sorted repertoires could harbor abundant clonotypes contaminating from the bulk population.

TCR cDNA, made by 5'RACE template switching, carried an added universal primer site and UMIs. One entry per CDR3 protein results from TCRdb running MiXCR on the 5' RACE reads. In the table there are under 150,000 distinct CDR3 sequences, 6.5% to 8.5% of which are singletons. The CDR3 has 19 residues. CDR1 and CDR2 from the germline V gene are SGHVS and FNYEAQ. V gave up 4 bases and J gave up 7 bases; unmatched junction bases: 22. The receptor was isolated from a man aged 25-45 years who received the YFV17D yellow fever vaccine. The starting material was CD4+ T cells sorted from PBMCs, obtained 5 days after the yellow fever booster vaccination. The V gene is TRBV7-6, the J gene TRBJ1-2; 9 bases are a match to TRBD1. In DNA form, the CDR3 reads TGTGCCAGCAGCTCGTGGGGGAGGGGACAGGGACCTCCGCGGACTGGCTACACCTTC. Its translation is CASSSWGRGQGPPRTGYTF.